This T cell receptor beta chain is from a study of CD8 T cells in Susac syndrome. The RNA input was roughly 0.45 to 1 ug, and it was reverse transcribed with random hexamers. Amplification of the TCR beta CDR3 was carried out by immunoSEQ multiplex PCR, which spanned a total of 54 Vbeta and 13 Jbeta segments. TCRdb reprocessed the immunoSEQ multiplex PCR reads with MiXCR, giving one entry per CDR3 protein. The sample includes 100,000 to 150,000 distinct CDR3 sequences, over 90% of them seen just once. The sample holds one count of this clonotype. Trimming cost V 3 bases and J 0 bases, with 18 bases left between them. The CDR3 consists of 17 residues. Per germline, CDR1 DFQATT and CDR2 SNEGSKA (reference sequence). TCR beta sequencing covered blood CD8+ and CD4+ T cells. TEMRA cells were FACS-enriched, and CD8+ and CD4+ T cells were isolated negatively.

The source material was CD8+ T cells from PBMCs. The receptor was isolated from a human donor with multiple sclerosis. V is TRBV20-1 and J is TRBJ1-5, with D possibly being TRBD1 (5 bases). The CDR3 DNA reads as TGCAGTGCTAGCTCCCCGGTGACAGCGTTTAGCAATCAGCCCCAGCATTTT. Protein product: CSASSPVTAFSNQPQHF.